The following is a TCR beta chain sequence with its context. The CDR3 contains 14 residues. Germline V gives CDR1 SGHVS, CDR2 FNYEAQ. The junction had 3 bases not matched to a gene; V was cut back by 1 base and J by 9 bases. The entry originates in a study of blood T cells in healthy people across ages. Sample-barcoded 5' priming and a J-beta primer mix drove a second PCR of 7 to 11 cycles. TCRdb re-analysed the 5' RACE reads in MiXCR, keeping a single row per CDR3 protein. The sample lists about 970,000 distinct CDR3 sequences; around 54% were seen once. The clonotype was recovered from a woman aged 60-75 years in good health. The chain is built from TRBV7-6 and TRBJ1-6; TRBD1 aligns across 7 bases. Sequenced input: blood. The CDR3 spells CASSLGQGSSPLHF. The CDR3 nucleotides read TGTGCCAGCAGCTTAGGACAGGGTAGTTCACCCCTCCACTTT.